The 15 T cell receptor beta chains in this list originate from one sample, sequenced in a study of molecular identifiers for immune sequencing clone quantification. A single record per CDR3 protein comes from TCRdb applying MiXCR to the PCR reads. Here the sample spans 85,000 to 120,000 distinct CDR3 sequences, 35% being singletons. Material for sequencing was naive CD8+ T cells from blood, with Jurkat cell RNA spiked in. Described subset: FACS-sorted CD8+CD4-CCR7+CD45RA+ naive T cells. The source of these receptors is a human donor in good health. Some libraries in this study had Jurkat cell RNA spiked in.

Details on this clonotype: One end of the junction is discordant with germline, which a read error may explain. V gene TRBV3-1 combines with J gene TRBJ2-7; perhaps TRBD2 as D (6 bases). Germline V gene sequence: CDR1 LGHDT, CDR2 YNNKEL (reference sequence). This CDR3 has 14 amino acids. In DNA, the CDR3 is TGTACCAGCGTCACGGGAGCGGAGCCGCACGAGCAGTACTTC. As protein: CTSVTGAEPHEQYF.

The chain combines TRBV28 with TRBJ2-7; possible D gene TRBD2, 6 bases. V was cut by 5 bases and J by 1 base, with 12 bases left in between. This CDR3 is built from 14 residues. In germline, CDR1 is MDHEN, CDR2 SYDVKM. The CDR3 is CASSPLAGSYEQYF. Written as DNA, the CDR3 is TGTGCCAGCAGTCCCCTCGCGGGATCCTACGAGCAGTACTTC.

CDR3 nucleotides: TGTGCCAGCAATCGACAGGGCAGCTACAATGAGCAGTTCTTC. It is translated as CASNRQGSYNEQFF. The V gene is TRBV6-2 or TRBV6-3, the J gene TRBJ2-1; 7 bases are a match to TRBD1. CDR1 and CDR2 from the germline V gene are MNHEY and SVGEGT. V lost 7 bases, J lost 3 bases, and 6 bases stayed unmatched. CDR3 length: 14 residues.

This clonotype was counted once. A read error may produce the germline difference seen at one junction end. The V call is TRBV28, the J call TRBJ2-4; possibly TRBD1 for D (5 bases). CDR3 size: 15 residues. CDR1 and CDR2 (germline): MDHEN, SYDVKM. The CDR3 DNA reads TGTGCCAGCAGTTTCCCGGACAAGTTCAAAAACAATCAGTACTTC. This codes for CASSFPDKFKNNQYF.

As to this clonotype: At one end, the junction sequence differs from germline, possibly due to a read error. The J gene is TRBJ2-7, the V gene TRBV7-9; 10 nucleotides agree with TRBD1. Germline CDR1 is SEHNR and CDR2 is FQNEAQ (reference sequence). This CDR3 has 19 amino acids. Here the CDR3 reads CASSFLPAAGTGVPYERYF. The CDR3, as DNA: TGTGCCAGCAGCTTTCTGCCAGCGGCCGGGACAGGGGTCCCCTACGAGCGGTACTTC.

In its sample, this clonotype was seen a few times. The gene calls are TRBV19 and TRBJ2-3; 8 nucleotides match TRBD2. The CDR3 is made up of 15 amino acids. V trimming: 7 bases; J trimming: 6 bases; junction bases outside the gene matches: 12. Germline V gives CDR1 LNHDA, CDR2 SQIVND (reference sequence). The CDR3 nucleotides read TGTGCCAGTAAGCAACTAGCGGCAGCGTCCGATACGCAGTATTTT. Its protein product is CASKQLAAASDTQYF. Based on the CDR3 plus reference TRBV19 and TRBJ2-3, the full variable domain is DGGITQSPKYLFRKEGQNVTLSCEQNLNHDAMYWYRQDPGQGLRLIYYSQIVNDFQKGDIAEGYSVSREKKESFPLTVTSAQKNPTAFYLCASKQLAAASDTQYFGPGTRLTVL.

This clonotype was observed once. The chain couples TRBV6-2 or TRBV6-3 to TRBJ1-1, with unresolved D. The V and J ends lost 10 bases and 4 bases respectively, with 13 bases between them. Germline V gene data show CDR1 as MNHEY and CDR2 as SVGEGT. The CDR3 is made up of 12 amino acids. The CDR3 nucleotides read TGTGCCAACACTAATGGTGGCACTGAAGCTTTCTTT. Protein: CANTNGGTEAFF.

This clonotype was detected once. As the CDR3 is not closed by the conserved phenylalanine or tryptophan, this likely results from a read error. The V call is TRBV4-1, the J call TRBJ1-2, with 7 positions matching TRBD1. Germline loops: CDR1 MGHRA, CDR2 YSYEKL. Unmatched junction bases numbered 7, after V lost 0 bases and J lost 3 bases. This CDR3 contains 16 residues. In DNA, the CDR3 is TGCGCCAGCAGCCAAGATATGACAGGGAGAGACTATGGCTACACCATC. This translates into CASSQDMTGRDYGYTI.

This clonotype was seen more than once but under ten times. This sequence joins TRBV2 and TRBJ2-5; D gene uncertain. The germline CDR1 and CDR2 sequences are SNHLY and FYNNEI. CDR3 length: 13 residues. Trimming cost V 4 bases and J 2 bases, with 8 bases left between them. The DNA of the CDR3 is TGTGCCAGCAGTGTGGCGCAACAAGAGACCCAGTACTTC. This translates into CASSVAQQETQYF.

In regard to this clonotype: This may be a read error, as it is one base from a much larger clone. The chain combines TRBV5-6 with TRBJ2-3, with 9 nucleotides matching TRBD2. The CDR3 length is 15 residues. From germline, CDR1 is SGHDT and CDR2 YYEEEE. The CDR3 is CAGSVGLASADTQYF. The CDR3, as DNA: TGTGCCGGCAGCGTGGGACTAGCATCAGCAGATACGCAGTATTTT.

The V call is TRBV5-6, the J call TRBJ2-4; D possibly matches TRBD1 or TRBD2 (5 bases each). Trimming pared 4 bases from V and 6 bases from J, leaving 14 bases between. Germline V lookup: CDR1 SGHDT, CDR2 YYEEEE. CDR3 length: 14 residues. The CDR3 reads CASSRDDDLNIQYF. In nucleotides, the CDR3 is TGTGCCAGCAGCCGGGACGACGATTTAAACATTCAGTACTTC.

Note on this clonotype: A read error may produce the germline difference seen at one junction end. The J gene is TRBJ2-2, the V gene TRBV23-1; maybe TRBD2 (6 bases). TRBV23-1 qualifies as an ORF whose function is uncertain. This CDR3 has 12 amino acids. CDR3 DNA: TGCGCCAGCAGGGAGAACACCGGGGGGCTGTTTTTT. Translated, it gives CASRENTGGLFF.

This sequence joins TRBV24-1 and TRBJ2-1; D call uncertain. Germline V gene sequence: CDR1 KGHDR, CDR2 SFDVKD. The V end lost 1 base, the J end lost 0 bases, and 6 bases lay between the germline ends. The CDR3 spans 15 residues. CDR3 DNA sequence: TGTGCCACCAGTGATTTCCAGCACTCCTACAATGAGCAGTTCTTC. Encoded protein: CATSDFQHSYNEQFF.

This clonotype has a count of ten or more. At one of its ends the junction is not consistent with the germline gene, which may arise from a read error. The CDR3 bases are TGCAGCGTGCTCGGACGGTATGGCTCCTATGAGCAGTACTTC. It yields the protein CSVLGRYGSYEQYF. This sequence joins TRBV29-1 and TRBJ2-7, with unresolved D. The CDR3 covers 14 residues. CDR1 SQVTM and CDR2 ANQGSEA come from the germline V gene.

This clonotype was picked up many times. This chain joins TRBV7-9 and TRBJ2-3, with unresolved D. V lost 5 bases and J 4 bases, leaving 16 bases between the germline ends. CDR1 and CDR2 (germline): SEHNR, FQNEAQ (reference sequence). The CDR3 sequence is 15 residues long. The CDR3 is CASSILALSADTQYF. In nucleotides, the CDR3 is TGTGCCAGCAGCATCCTGGCCCTTTCCGCAGATACGCAGTATTTT.